This T cell receptor beta chain emerged from a study of cytomegalovirus exposure and HLA in healthy donors. Profiled with immunoSEQ multiplex PCR; TCRdb holds only in-frame clones, not every one. The sample includes some 140,000 clones, 89% seen only once; the top ten take 8% to 9.5%. Worth noting for this clone: Antigen: not known.

The V gene's germline CDR1 is LGHNA and CDR2 YNFKEQ. V lost 4 bases and J lost 0; bases outside the gene matches: 10. The CDR3 totals 19 residues. Broader study findings: The tendency of first-cohort TCR clusters to co-occur in the approximately 120 validation repertoires was identified by a subsequent analysis.

The J gene is TRBJ2-3, the V gene TRBV4-2; 13 bases agree with TRBD2. Sequencing input: PBMCs. This TCR came from a woman younger than 30 in good health and CMV-seropositive. The DNA for the CDR3 is TGTGCCAGCAGCCCGTTGACTAGCGGGGGGCGATCTAGCACAGATACGCAGTATTTT. Protein product: CASSPLTSGGRSSTDTQYF.